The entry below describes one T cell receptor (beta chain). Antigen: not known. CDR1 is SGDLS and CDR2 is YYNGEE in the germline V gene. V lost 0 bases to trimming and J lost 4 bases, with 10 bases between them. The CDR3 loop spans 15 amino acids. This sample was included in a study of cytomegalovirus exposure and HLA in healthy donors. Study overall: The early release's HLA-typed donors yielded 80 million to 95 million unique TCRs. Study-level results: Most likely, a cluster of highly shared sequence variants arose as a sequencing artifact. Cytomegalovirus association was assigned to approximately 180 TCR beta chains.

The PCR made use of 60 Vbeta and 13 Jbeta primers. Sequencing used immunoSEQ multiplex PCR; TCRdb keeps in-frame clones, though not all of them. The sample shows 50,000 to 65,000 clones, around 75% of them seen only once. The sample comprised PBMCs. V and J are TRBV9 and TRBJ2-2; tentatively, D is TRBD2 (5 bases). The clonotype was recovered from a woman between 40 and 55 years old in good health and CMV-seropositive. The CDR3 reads CASSVEASFTGELFF. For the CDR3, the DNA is TGTGCCAGCAGCGTAGAGGCTAGCTTCACCGGGGAGCTGTTTTTT.